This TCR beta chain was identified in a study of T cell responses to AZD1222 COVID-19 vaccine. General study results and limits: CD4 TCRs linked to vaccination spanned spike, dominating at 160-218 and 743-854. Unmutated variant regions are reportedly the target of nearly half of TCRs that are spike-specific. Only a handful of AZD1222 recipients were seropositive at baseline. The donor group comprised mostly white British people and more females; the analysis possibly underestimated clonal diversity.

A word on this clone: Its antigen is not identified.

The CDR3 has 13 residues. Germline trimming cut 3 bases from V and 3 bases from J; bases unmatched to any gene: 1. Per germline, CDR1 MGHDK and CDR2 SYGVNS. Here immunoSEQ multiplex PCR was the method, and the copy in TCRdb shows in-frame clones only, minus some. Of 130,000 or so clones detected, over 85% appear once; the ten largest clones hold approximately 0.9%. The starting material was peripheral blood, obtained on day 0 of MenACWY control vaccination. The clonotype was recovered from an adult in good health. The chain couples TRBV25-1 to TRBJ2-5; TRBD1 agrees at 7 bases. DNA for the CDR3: TGTGCCAGCAGTGAGACAGGGAAAGAGACCCAGTACTTC. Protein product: CASSETGKETQYF.